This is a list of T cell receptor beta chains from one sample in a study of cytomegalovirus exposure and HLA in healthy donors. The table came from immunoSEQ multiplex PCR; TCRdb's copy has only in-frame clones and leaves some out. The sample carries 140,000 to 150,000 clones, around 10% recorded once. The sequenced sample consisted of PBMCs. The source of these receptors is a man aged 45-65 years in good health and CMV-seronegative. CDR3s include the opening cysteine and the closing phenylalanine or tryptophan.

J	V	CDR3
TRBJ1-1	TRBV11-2	CASSSLAGTKNTEAFF
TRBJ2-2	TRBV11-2	CASSYLRDTGELFF
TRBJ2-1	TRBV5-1	CASSFFKTTSYNEQFF
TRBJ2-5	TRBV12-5	CASVPSQGVETQYF
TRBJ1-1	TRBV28	CASNSQGAINTEAFF
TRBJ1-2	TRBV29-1	CSVEDRWSYTF
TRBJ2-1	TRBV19	CASSIYHGGSSYNEQFF
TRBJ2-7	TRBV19	CASSIRDRNYEQYF
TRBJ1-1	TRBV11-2	CASSLLRGQSGNTEAFF
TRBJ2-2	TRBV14	CASSQVGRRRGGTGELFF
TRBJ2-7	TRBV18	CATRGTGLDGQYF
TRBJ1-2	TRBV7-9	CASSLGGSNYGYTF
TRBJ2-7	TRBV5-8	CASSPSYEQYF
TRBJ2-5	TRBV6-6	CASSRGPTETQYF
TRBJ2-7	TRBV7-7	CASSEGQSYEQYF
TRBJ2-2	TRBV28	CASSSSGRTGELFF
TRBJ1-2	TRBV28	CASTSQGATLSPNYGYTF
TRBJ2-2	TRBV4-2	CASSHLGTSGNTGELFF
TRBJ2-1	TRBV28	CASSRGSVAPINEQFF
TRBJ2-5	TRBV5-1	CASSFSNSGQETQYF
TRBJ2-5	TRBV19	CASSTLAGAETQYF
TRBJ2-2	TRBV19	CASSIDRGPGELFF
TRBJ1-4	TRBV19	CASSALIGAGTNEKLFF
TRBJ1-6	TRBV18	CASSPQGRASSPLHF
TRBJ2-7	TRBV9	CASSVGLGPGAYEQYF
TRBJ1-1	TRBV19	CASSIYRGAGNTEAFF
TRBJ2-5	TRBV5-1	CASSTRRGEMGQYF
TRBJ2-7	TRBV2	CASRDDRGGPLTYEQYF
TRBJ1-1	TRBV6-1	CASSESGPTEAFF
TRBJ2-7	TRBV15	CATSRDAGFGSYEQYF
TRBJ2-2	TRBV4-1	CASSPNRGANTGELFF
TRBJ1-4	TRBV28	CASTGTVREKLFF
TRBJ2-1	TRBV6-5	CASRLRQHNEQFF
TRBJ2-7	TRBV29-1	CSVGGQPSYEQYF
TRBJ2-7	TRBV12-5	CASGLSTGAAYEQYF
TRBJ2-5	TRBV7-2	CASSFPGRETQYF
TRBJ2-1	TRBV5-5	CASSEDIAGGWVNEQFF
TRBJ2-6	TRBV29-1	CSVTSGAISGANVLTF
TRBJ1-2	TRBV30	CAWSEGAGGGYGYTF
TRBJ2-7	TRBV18	CASSPSLADYEQYF
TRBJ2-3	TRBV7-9	CASSATSGGRTDTQYF
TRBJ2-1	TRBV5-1	CASSSLGSGAYNEQFF
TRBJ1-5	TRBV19	CASSIEGHLNQPQHF
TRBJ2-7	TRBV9	CASSVGTSTTYEQYF
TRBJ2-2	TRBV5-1	CASSSRDRSYTGELFF
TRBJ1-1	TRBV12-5	CASGLVLQGAPTEAFF
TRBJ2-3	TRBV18	CASSPGSGSSDTQYF
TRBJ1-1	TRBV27	CASRRGAGTEAFF
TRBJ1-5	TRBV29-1	CSVHTGPGNQPQHF
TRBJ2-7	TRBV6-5	CASSYGTSASYEQYF
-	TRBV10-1	CASSGPGSSYEQYF
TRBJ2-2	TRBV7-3	CATGAGGAPGELFF
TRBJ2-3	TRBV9	CASSVIGAGVQDTQYF
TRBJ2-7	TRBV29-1	CSVEVGQAVAEQYF
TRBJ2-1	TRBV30	CAWSGALGQFF
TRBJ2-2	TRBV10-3	CAISESQDKNTGELFF
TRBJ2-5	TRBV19	CASSTPSGRASRETQYF
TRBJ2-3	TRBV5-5	CASSSSRGVTDTQYF
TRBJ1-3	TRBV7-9	CASSLYAGQENTIYF
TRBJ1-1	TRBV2	CASSPAGLNTEAFF